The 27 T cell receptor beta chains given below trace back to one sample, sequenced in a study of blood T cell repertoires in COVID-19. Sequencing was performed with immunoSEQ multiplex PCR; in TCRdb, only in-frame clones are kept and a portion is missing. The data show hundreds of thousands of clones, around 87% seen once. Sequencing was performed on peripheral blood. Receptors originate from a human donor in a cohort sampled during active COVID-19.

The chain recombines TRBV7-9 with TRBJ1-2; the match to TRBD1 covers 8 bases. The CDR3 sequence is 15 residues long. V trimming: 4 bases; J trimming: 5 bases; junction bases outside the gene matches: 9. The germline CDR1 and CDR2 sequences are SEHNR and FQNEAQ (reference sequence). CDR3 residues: CASSSEDREFYGYTF. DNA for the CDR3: TGTGCCAGCAGCTCGGAGGACAGGGAATTTTATGGCTACACCTTC.

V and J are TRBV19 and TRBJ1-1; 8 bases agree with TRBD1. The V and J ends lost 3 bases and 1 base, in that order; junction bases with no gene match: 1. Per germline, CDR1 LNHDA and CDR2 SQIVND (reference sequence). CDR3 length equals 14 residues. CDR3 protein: CASSIRGPNTEAFF. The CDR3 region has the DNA TGTGCCAGTAGTATCAGGGGGCCGAACACTGAAGCTTTCTTT.

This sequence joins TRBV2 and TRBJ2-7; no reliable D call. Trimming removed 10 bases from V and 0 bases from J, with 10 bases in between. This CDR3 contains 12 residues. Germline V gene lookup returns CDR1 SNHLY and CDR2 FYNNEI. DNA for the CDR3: TGTGCCACAAGAAGAGTCTCCTACGAGCAGTACTTC. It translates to CATRRVSYEQYF.

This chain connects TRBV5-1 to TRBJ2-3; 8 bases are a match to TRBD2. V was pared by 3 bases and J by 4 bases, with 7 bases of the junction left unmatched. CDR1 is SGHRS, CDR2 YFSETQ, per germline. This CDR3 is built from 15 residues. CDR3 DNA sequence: TGCGCCAGCAGCTCGGCGGGGACTAGTGCAGATACGCAGTATTTT. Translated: CASSSAGTSADTQYF.

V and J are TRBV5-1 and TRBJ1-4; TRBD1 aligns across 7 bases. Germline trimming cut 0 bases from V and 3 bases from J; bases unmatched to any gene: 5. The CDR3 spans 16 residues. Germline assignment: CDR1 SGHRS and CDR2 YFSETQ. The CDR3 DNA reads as TGCGCCAGCAGCTTGGATGTCAGGGGGGCTAATGAAAAACTGTTTTTT. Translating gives CASSLDVRGANEKLFF.

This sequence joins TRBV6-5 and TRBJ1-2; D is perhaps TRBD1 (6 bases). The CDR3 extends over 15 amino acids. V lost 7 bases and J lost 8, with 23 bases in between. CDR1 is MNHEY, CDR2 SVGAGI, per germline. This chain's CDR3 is CASNPPGDRSVGYTF. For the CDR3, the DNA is TGTGCCAGCAATCCCCCAGGGGACCGCTCGGTAGGCTACACCTTC.

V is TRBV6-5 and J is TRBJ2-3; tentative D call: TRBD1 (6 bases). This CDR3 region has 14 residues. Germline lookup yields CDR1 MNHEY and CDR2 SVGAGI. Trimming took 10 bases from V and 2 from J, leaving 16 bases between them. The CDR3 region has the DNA TGTGCCACCCTGAGGAGGACAGTCACAGATACGCAGTATTTT. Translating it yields CATLRRTVTDTQYF.

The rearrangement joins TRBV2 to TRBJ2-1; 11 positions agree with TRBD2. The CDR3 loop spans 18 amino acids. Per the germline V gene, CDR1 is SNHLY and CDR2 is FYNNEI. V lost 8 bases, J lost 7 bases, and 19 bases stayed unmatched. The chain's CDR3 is CASRDGPYTSGSMNEQFF. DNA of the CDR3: TGTGCCAGCCGAGATGGTCCCTACACTAGCGGGAGTATGAATGAGCAGTTCTTC.

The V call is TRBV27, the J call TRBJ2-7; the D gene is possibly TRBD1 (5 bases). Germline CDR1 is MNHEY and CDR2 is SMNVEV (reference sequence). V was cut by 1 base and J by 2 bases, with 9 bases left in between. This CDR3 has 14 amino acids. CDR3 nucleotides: TGTGCCAGCAGTTTATTTCAGGGTCCCTACGAGCAGTACTTC. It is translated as CASSLFQGPYEQYF.

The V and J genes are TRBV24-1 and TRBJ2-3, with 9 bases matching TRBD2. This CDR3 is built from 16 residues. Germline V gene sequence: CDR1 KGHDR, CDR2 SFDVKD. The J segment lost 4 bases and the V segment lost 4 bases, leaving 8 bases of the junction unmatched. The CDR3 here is CATSDPEGGRADTQYF. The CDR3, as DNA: TGTGCCACCAGTGACCCCGAGGGCGGGAGGGCAGATACGCAGTATTTT.

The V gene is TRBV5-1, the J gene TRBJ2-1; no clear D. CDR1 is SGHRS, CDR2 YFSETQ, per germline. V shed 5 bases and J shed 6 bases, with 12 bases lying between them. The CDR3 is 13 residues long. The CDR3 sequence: CASRTSNINEQFF. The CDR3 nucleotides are TGCGCCAGCAGAACTTCTAATATCAATGAGCAGTTCTTC.

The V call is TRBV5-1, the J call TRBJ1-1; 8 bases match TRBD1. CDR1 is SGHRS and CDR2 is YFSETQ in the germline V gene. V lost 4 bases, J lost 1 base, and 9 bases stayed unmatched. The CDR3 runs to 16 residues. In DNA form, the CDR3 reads TGCGCCAGCAGCCAGGGGGCCGGAAAGGGGAACACTGAAGCTTTCTTT. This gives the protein CASSQGAGKGNTEAFF.

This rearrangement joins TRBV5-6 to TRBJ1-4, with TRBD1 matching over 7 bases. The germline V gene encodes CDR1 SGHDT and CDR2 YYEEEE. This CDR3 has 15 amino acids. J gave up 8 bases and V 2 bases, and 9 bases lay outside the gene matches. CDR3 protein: CASSLDGQVNEKLFF. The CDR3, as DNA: TGTGCCAGCAGCTTAGACGGACAGGTTAACGAAAAACTGTTTTTT. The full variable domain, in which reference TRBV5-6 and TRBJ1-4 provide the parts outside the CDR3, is DAGVTQSPTHLIKTRGQQVTLRCSPKSGHDTVSWYQQALGQGPQFIFQYYEEEERQRGNFPDRFSGHQFPNYSSELNVNALLLGDSALYLCASSLDGQVNEKLFFGSGTQLSVL.

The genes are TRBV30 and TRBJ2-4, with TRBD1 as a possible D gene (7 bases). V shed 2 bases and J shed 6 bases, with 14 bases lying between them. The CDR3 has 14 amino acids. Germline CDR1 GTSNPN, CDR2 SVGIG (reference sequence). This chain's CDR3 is CAWSTPQGGNIQYF. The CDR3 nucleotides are TGTGCCTGGAGTACCCCTCAGGGGGGAAACATTCAGTACTTC.

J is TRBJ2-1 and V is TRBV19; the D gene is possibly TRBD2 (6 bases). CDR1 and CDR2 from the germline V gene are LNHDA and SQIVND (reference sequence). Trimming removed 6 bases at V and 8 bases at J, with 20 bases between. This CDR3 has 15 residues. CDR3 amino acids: CASRHQLAGPHEQFF. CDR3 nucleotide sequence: TGTGCCAGTAGGCACCAACTAGCCGGGCCCCATGAGCAGTTCTTC.

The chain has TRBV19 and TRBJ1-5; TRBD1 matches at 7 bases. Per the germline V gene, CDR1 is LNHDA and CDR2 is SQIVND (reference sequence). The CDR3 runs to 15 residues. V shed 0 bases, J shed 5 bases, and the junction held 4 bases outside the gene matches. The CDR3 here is CASSIDRDSDQPQHF. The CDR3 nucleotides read TGTGCCAGTAGTATAGATCGGGACAGCGATCAGCCCCAGCATTTT. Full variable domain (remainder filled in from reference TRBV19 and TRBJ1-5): DGGITQSPKYLFRKEGQNVTLSCEQNLNHDAMYWYRQDPGQGLRLIYYSQIVNDFQKGDIAEGYSVSREKKESFPLTVTSAQKNPTAFYLCASSIDRDSDQPQHFGDGTRLSIL.

As DNA, the CDR3 is TGTGCCAGCAGTTTACTAGCGGGAGGAGTCTCCGCAGATACGCAGTATTTT. It encodes CASSLLAGGVSADTQYF. The V call is TRBV28, the J call TRBJ2-3; TRBD2 agrees at 11 bases. Germline CDR1 and CDR2: MDHEN and SYDVKM. J gave up 4 bases and V 2 bases, and 8 bases lay outside the gene matches. The CDR3 length is 17 residues. The full variable domain, rest sourced from reference TRBV28 and TRBJ2-3, is DVKVTQSSRYLVKRTGEKVFLECVQDMDHENMFWYRQDPGLGLRLIYFSYDVKMKEKGDIPEGYSVSREKKERFSLILESASTNQTSMYLCASSLLAGGVSADTQYFGPGTRLTVL.

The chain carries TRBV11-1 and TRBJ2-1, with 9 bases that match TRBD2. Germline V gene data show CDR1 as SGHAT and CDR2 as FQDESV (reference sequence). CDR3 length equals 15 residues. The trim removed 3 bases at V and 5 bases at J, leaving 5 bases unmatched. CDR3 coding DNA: TGTGCCAGCAGCTTGGGTAGCGGGGGAAACAATGAGCAGTTCTTC. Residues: CASSLGSGGNNEQFF.

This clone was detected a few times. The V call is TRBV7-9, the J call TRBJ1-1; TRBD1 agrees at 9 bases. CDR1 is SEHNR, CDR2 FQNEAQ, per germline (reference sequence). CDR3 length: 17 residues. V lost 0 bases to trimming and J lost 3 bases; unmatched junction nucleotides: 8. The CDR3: CASSLAPGTGIHTEAFF. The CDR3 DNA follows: TGTGCCAGCAGCTTAGCGCCCGGGACAGGGATACACACTGAAGCTTTCTTT.

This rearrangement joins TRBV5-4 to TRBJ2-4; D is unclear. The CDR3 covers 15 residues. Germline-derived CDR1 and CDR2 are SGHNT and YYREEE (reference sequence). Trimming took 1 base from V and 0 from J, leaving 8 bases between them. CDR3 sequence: CASSLSPLAKNIQYF. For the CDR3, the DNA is TGTGCCAGCAGCTTGAGCCCCCTAGCCAAAAACATTCAGTACTTC.

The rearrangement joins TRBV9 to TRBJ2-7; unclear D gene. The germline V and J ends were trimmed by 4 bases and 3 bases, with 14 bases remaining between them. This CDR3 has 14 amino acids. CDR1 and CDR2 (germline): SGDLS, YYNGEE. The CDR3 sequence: CASSLTESNYEQYF. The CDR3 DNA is TGTGCCAGCAGCCTAACAGAATCAAACTACGAGCAGTACTTC. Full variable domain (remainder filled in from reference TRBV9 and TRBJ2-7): DSGVTQTPKHLITATGQRVTLRCSPRSGDLSVYWYQQSLDQGLQFLIQYYNGEERAKGNILERFSAQQFPDLHSELNLSSLELGDSALYFCASSLTESNYEQYFGPGTRLTVT.

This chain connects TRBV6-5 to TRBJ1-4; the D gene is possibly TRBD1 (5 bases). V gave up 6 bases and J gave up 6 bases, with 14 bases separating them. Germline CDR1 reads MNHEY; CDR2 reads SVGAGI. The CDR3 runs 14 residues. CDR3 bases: TGTGCCAGCAGACCGTCCGGGACTCATGAAAAACTGTTTTTT. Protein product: CASRPSGTHEKLFF.

CDR3: CASSLGSGRAPSYNEQFF. The CDR3 DNA sequence: TGTGCCAGCAGTTTAGGTAGCGGGAGGGCACCATCCTACAATGAGCAGTTCTTC. The gene calls are TRBV27 and TRBJ2-1, with 11 bases fitting TRBD2. CDR1 and CDR2 (germline): MNHEY, SMNVEV (reference sequence). CDR3 size: 18 residues. The ends lost 2 bases at V and 1 base at J; junction bases unmatched: 7.

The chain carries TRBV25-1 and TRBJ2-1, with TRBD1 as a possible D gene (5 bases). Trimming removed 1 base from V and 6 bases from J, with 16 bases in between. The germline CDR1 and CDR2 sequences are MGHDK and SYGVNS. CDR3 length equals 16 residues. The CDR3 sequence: CASSESTWGSANEQFF. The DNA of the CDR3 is TGTGCCAGCAGTGAATCCACGTGGGGCTCGGCCAATGAGCAGTTCTTC.

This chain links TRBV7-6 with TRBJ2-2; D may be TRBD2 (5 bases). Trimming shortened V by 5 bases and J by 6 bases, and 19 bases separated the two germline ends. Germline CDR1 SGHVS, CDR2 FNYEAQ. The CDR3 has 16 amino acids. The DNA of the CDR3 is TGTGCCAGCAGCCCCCGTTCGAATCTGGGAGCCGGGGAGCTGTTTTTT. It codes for CASSPRSNLGAGELFF.

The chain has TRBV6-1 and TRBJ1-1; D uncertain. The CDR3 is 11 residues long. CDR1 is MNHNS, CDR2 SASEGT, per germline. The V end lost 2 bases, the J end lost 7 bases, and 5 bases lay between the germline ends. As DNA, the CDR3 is TGTGCCAGCAGTGAATCCATTGAAGCTTTCTTT. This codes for CASSESIEAFF.

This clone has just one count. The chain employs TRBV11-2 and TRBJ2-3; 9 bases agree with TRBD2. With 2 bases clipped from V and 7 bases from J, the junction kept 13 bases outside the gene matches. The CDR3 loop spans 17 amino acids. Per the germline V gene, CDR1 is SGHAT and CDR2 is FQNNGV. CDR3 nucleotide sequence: TGTGCCAGCAGCTTAATCGACCGCGGGGGGGCCCCAAATACGCAGTATTTT. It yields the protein CASSLIDRGGAPNTQYF.